This T cell receptor beta chain comes out of a study of blood T cell repertoires in COVID-19. TCRdb's table, derived via immunoSEQ multiplex PCR, lists solely in-frame clones and lacks some. The repertoire includes approximately 240,000 clones, about 85% of them detected once, and about 6.9% sits in the top ten. CDR1 is MNHEY and CDR2 is SMNVEV in the germline V gene (reference sequence). The CDR3 loop spans 15 amino acids. After removal of 6 bases from V and 0 bases from J, the junction contained 7 bases not matched to a gene. This clone was observed a single time. The specimen sequenced was PBMCs or T cells enriched from blood (not recorded which). The genes are TRBV27 and TRBJ2-7; 8 bases align to TRBD2. The TCR originated in a woman aged 30 to 39 with acute COVID-19. CDR3 residues: CASRDSGANSYEQYF. CDR3 in DNA: TGTGCCAGCAGAGATAGCGGGGCCAACTCCTACGAGCAGTACTTC.